These T cell receptor beta chains were read from a single sample in a study of read filtering for tumor transcriptome and immune sequencing. TCRdb fed the reads into MiXCR, producing one record per CDR3 protein. In the table there are over 45,000 distinct CDR3 sequences, around a fifth of which are singletons. Specimen: a population of CD138-negative cells sorted from bone marrow. Every receptor here comes from a donor at least 40 years old with multiple myeloma. Each CDR3 is given with its conserved first and last residue. A D gene is named only where the DNA matches it firmly. Not every row has a clone size; where given, it reads once, few, many or a size class.

TGTGCCAGCAGCCAAAGCGAACAGCAAGAGACCCAGTACTTC,CASSQSEQQETQYF,-,TRBJ2-5,TRBV3-1,many
TGCAGCGTGACCACGGGGTTGACTAGCGGGAGCAATGAGCAGTTCTTC,CSVTTGLTSGSNEQFF,TRBD2,TRBJ2-1,TRBV29-1,many
TGTGCCAGCAGTTTAGGGCAGCCGGGCGAAAAACTGTTTTTT,CASSLGQPGEKLFF,-,TRBJ1-4,TRBV28,many
TGTGCCAGCAGCTCAGGGGGGCTAGCCAAAAACATTCAGTACTTC,CASSSGGLAKNIQYF,-,TRBJ2-4,TRBV28,many
TGCGCCAGCGGGACAAGTTTGACCTCCTACGAGCAGTACTTC,CASGTSLTSYEQYF,-,TRBJ2-7,TRBV5-1,many
TGTGCCAGCACCAAAGGGGACCTTGAGCAGTTCTTC,CASTKGDLEQFF,-,TRBJ2-1,TRBV7-9,-
TGTGCCAGCAGCTTAGCCCCAGCGAACACCGGGGAGCTGTTTTTT,CASSLAPANTGELFF,-,TRBJ2-2,TRBV7-8,few
TGTGCCAGCAGTTTATGGGGGACAGGCAACTCCTACGAGCAGTACTTC,CASSLWGTGNSYEQYF,TRBD1,TRBJ2-7,TRBV28,few
TGTGCCAGCAGCCAAGTCGTCAGAGAGGGATTGGAGACCCAGTACTTC,CASSQVVREGLETQYF,-,TRBJ2-5,TRBV3-1,few
TGTGCCTGGAGAGGTGAACTAGCGGGCTACAAGCAGTACTTC,CAWRGELAGYKQYF,TRBD2,TRBJ2-7,TRBV30,-
TGCGCCAGCAGCCCACTCCCCGGGACAGGGACAGATACGCAGTATTTT,CASSPLPGTGTDTQYF,TRBD1,TRBJ2-3,TRBV5-1,many